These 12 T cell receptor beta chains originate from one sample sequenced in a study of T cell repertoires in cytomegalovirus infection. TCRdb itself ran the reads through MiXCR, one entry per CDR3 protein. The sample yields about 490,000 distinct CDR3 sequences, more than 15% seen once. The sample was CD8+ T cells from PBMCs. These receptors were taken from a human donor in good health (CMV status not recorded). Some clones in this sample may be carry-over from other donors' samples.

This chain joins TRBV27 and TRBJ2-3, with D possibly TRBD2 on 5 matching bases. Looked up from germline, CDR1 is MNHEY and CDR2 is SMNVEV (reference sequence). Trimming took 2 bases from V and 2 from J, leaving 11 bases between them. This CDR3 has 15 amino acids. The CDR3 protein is CASSLRRVITDTQYF. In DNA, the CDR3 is TGTGCCAGCAGTTTAAGGCGGGTCATCACAGATACGCAGTATTTT.

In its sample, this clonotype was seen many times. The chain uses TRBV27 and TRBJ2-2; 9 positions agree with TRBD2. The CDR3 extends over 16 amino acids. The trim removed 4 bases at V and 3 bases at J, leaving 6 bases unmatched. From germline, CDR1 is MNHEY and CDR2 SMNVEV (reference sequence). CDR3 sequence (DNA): TGTGCCAGCAGTTCCCTAGCGGGGCGGGACACCGGGGAGCTGTTTTTT. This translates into CASSSLAGRDTGELFF.

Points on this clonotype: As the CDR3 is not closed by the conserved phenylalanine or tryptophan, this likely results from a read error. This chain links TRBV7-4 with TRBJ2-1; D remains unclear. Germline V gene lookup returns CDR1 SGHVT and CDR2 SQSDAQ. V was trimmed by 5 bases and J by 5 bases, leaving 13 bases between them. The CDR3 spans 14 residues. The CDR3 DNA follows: TGTGCCAGCAGCCCTTACAACACGAACAATGAGCAGTTCTTA. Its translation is CASSPYNTNNEQFL.

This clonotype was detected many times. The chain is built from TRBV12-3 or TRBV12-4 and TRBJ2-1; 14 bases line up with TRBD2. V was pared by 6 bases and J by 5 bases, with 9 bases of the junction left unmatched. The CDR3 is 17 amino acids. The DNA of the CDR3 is TGTGCCAGCAGCTCAGGGGGGGGACTAGCGGGAGACAATGAGCAGTTCTTC. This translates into CASSSGGGLAGDNEQFF.

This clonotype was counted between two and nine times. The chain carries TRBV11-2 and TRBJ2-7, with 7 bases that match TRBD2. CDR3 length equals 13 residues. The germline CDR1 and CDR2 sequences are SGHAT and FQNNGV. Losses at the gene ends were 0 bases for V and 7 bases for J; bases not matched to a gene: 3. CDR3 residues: CASSLEGRGEQYF. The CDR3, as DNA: TGTGCCAGCAGCTTAGAGGGGAGGGGTGAGCAGTACTTC.

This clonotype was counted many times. The CDR3 loop is CASSFYSGTGDYGYTF. CDR3 nucleotide sequence: TGTGCCAGCAGCTTTTATTCCGGGACAGGGGACTATGGCTACACCTTC. The rearrangement links TRBV11-2 to TRBJ1-2; TRBD1 aligns across 10 bases. Trimming took 3 bases from V and 3 from J; bases not matched to a gene: 7. The CDR3 extends over 16 amino acids. CDR1 and CDR2 from the germline V gene are SGHAT and FQNNGV.

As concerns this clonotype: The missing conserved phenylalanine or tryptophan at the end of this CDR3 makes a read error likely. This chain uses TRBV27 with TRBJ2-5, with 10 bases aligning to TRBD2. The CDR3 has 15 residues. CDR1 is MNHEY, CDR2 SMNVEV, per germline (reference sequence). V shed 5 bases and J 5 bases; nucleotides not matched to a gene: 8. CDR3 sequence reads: CASSLSLAGVETQYL. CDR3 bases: TGTGCCAGCAGTCTTAGCCTAGCGGGAGTTGAGACCCAGTACTTA.

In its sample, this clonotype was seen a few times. This chain's CDR3 is CASGRGIYEQYF. CDR3 bases: TGTGCCAGCGGTAGGGGGATCTACGAGCAGTACTTC. The rearrangement joins TRBV25-1 to TRBJ2-7; a possible D gene is TRBD1 (6 bases). Germline V gene lookup returns CDR1 MGHDK and CDR2 SYGVNS. CDR3 length: 12 residues. Between the trimmed V and J ends, which lost 8 bases and 3 bases, there was a span of 11 bases.

The CDR3 nucleotides are TGTGCCAGCAGCGTAGTCCCAGCGGGAGAGTCCGATACGCAGTATTTT. This codes for CASSVVPAGESDTQYF. The V and J genes are TRBV9 and TRBJ2-3; 8 bases fit TRBD2. V trimming: 0 bases; J trimming: 6 bases; junction bases outside the gene matches: 9. The CDR3 extends over 16 amino acids. Germline CDR1 SGDLS, CDR2 YYNGEE. The full variable domain, with the rest looked up from reference TRBV9 and TRBJ2-3, is DSGVTQTPKHLITATGQRVTLRCSPRSGDLSVYWYQQSLDQGLQFLIQYYNGEERAKGNILERFSAQQFPDLHSELNLSSLELGDSALYFCASSVVPAGESDTQYFGPGTRLTVL.

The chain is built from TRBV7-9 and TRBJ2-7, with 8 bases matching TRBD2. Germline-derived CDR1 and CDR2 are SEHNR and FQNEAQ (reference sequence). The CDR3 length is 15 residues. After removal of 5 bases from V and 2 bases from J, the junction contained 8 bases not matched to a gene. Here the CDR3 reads CASSPPRAGAYEQYF. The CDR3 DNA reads TGTGCCAGCAGCCCCCCGCGAGCGGGAGCCTACGAGCAGTACTTC.

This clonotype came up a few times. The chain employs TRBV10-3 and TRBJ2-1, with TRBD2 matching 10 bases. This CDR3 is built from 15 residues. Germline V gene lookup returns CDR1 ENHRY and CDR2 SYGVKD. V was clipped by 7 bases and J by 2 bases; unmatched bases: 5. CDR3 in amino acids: CAIIGAGGPYNEQFF. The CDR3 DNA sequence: TGTGCCATCATCGGAGCGGGGGGGCCCTACAATGAGCAGTTCTTC.

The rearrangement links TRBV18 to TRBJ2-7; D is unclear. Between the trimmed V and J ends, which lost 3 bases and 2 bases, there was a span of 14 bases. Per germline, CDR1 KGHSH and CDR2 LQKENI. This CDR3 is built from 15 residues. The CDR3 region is CASSPVDAYPYEQYF. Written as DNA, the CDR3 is TGTGCCAGCTCACCGGTAGACGCCTACCCCTACGAGCAGTACTTC.